The entry below describes one T cell receptor beta chain. What it binds is not known. CDR3 length equals 16 residues. The V and J ends lost 2 bases and 0 bases, in that order; junction bases with no gene match: 6. This record belongs to a study of cytomegalovirus exposure and HLA in healthy donors. Study context: The platform used for the 120 or so validation repertoires matched that of the roughly 630 first-cohort repertoires, a later analysis reported. Study-wide results and limits: Reports described diagnosis of cytomegalovirus status by the classifier as highly specific and sensitive. The study designated fewer than 200 TCR beta chains cytomegalovirus-associated. In vitro work confirmed that a few CMV-associated chains recognize CMV antigens.

The method was immunoSEQ multiplex PCR; TCRdb's version includes in-frame clones alone and lacks a portion of them. This sample has over 150,000 clones, with about 90% found just once. This chain uses TRBV6-7 with TRBJ1-1; 7 nucleotides agree with TRBD1. TRBV6-7 is assigned to the ORF class and has an uncertain function. The sequence was obtained from a woman aged 30 to 39 in good health and CMV-seronegative. Sequences were obtained from PBMCs. The CDR3 nucleotides are TGTGCCAGCAGTTACGAGGTAGGGGGCTTGAACACTGAAGCTTTCTTT. Protein sequence: CASSYEVGGLNTEAFF.